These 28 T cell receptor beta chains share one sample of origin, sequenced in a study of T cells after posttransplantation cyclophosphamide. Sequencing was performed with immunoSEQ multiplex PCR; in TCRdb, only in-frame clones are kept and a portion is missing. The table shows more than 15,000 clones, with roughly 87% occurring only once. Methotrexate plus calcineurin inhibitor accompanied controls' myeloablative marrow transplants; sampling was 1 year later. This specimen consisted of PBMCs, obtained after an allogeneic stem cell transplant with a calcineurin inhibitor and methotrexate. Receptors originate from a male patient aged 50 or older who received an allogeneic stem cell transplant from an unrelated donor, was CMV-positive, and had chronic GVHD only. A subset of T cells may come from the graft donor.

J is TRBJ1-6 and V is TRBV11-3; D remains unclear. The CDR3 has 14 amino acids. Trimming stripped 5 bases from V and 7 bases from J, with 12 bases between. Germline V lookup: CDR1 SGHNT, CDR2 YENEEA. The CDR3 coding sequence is TGTGCCAGCAGCCGGTTGGGCCTAAATTCACCCCTCCACTTT. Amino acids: CASSRLGLNSPLHF.

The CDR3 DNA reads TGTGCCAGCAGTGCGACTCAGGGTGTTGGAAACACCATATATTTT. Translation: CASSATQGVGNTIYF. The rearrangement uses TRBV6-5 and TRBJ1-3; possibly TRBD1 for D (5 bases). Trimming took off 5 bases at V and 3 bases at J, with 14 bases between the two ends. Germline lookup yields CDR1 MNHEY and CDR2 SVGAGI. The CDR3 is 15 amino acids.

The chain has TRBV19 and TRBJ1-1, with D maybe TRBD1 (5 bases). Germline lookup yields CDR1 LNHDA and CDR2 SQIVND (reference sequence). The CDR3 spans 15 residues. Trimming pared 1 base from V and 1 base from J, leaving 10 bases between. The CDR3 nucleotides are TGTGCCAGTAGTATAGGTCAGGGAGGGAACACTGAAGCTTTCTTT. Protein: CASSIGQGGNTEAFF.

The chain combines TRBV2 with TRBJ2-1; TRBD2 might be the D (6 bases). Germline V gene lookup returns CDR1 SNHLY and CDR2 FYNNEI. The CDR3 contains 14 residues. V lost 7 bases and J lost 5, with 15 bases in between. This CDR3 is CASNPGTPNNEQFF. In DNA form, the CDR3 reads TGTGCCAGCAATCCCGGGACTCCAAACAATGAGCAGTTCTTC.

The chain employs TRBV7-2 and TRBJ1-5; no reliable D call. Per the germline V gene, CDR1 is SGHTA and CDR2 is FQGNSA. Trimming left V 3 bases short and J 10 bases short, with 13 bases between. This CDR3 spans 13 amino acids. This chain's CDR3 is CASSFSGLVPQHF. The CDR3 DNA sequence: TGTGCCAGCAGCTTCAGTGGTTTGGTCCCCCAGCATTTT.

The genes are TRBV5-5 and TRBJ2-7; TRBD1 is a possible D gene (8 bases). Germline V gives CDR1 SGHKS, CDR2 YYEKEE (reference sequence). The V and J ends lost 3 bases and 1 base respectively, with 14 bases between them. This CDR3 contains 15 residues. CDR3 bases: TGTGCCAGCAGCTCACTACAGGGGGGGTCCTACGAGCAGTACTTC. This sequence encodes CASSSLQGGSYEQYF. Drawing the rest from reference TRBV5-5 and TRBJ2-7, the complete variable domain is DAGVTQSPTHLIKTRGQQVTLRCSPISGHKSVSWYQQVLGQGPQFIFQYYEKEERGRGNFPDRFSARQFPNYSSELNVNALLLGDSALYLCASSSLQGGSYEQYFGPGTRLTVT.

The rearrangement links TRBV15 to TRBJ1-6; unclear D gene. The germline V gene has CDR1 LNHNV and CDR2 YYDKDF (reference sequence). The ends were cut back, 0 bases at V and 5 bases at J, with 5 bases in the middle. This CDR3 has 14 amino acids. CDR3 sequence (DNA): TGTGCCACCAGCAGAGATCTCGATAATTCACCCCTCCACTTT. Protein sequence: CATSRDLDNSPLHF.

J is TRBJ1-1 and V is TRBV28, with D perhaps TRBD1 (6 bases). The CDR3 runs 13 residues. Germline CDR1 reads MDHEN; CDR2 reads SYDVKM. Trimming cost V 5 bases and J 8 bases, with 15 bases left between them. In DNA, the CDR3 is TGTGCCAGCAGTCTCAGGGGATACGGGGAAGCTTTCTTT. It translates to CASSLRGYGEAFF.

The CDR3 DNA reads as TGCGCCAGCAGCCCTGGACAGATAGTACGATCACCCCTCCACTTT. It is translated as CASSPGQIVRSPLHF. The chain couples TRBV5-1 to TRBJ1-6, with D maybe TRBD1 (6 bases). The length of the CDR3 is 15 residues. Germline loops: CDR1 SGHRS, CDR2 YFSETQ. V was trimmed by 4 bases and J by 10 bases, leaving 18 bases between them.

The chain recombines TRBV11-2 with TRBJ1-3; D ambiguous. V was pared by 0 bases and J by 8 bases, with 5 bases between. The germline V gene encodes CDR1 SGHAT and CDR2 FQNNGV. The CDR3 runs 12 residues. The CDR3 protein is CASSLEPDTIYF. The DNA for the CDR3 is TGTGCCAGCAGCTTAGAACCGGACACCATATATTTT.

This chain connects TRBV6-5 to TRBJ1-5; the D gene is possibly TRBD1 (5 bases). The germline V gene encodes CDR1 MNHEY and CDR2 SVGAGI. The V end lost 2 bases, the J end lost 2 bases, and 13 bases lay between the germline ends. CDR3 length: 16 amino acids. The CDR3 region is CASSYLGGVRNQPQHF. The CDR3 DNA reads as TGTGCCAGCAGTTACCTCGGGGGGGTTCGCAATCAGCCCCAGCATTTT.

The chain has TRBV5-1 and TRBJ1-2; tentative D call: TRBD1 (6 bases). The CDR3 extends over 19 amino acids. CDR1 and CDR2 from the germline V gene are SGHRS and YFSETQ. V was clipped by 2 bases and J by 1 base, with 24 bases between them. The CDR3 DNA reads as TGCGCCAGCAGCTTCAACCCAGTAATTCCGGACAGCTATAACTATGGCTACACCTTC. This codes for CASSFNPVIPDSYNYGYTF.

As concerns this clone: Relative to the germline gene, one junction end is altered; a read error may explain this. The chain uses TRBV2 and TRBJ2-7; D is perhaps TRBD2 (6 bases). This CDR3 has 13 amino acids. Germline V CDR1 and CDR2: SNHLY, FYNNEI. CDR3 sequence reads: CASTVGDSYVQYF. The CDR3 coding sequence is TGTGCCAGCACCGTGGGGGACTCCTACGTGCAGTACTTC.

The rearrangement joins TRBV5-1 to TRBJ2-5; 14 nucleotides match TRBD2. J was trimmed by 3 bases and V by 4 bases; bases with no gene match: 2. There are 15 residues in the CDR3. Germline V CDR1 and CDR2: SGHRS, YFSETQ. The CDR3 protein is CASSLGLAGEETQYF. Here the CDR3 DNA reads TGCGCCAGCAGCCTGGGACTAGCGGGAGAAGAGACCCAGTACTTC. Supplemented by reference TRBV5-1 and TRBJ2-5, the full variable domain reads KAGVTQTPRYLIKTRGQQVTLSCSPISGHRSVSWYQQTPGQGLQFLFEYFSETQRNKGNFPGRFSGRQFSNSRSEMNVSTLELGDSALYLCASSLGLAGEETQYFGPGTRLLVL.

The chain's CDR3 is CASRDRGGLYYEQYF. The CDR3, as DNA: TGTGCCAGCCGCGACCGGGGGGGGCTGTATTACGAGCAGTACTTC. The chain carries TRBV27 and TRBJ2-7; TRBD2 matches 8 bases. The V and J ends lost 8 bases and 4 bases, in that order; junction bases with no gene match: 13. This CDR3 is 15 amino acids long. CDR1 and CDR2 (germline): MNHEY, SMNVEV (reference sequence).

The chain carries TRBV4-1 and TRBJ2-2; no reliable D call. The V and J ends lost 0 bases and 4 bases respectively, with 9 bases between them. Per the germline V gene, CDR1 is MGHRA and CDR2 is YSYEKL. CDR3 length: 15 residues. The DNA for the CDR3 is TGCGCCAGCAGCCAAGATGGGTACAGCACCGGGGAGCTGTTTTTT. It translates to CASSQDGYSTGELFF.

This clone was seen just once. The CDR3 loop reads CASSIPGRGSEKLFF. The CDR3 DNA follows: TGTGCCAGTAGTATTCCCGGAAGGGGGAGTGAAAAACTGTTTTTT. The chain is built from TRBV19 and TRBJ1-4; tentatively, D is TRBD1 (6 bases). The CDR3 runs 15 residues. Deletions cut 3 bases from V and 7 bases from J, with 15 bases between. Per the germline V gene, CDR1 is LNHDA and CDR2 is SQIVND (reference sequence).

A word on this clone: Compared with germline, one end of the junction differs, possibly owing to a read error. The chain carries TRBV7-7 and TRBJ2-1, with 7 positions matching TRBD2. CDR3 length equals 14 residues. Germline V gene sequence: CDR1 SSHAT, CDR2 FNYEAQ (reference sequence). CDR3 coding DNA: TGTGCTAGCAGCCCCGGGGGGTCCTACAATGAGCAGTTCTTC. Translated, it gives CASSPGGSYNEQFF.

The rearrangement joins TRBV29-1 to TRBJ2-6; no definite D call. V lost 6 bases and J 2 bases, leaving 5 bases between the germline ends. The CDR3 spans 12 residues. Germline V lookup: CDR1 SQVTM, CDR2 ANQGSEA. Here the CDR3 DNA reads TGCAGCGTAGCAACTGGGGCCAACGTCCTGACTTTC. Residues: CSVATGANVLTF.

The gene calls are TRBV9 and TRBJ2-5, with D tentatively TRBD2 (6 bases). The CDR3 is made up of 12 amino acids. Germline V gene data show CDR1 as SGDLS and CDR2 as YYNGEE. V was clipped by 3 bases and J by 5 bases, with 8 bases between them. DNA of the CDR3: TGTGCCAGCAGCGGCGCGGGGGAGACCCAGTACTTC. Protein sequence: CASSGAGETQYF.

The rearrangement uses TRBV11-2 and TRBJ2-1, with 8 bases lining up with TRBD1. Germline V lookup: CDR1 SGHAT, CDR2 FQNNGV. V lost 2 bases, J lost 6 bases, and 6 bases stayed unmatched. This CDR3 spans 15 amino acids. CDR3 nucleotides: TGTGCCAGCAGCTTAACCGGACAGGGTATCAATGAGCAGTTCTTC. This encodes CASSLTGQGINEQFF.

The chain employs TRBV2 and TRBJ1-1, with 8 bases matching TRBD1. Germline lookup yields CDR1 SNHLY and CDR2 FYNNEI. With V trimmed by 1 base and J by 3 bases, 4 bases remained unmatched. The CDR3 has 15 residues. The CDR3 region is CASSEVGTGYTEAFF. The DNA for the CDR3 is TGTGCCAGCAGTGAAGTGGGGACAGGATACACTGAAGCTTTCTTT.

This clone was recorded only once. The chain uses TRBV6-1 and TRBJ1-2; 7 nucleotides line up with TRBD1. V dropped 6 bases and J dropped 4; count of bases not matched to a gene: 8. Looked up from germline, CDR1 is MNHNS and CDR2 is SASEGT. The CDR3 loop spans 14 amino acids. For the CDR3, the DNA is TGTGCCAGCAGCCTAGGGGGCACGGGCTATGGCTACACCTTC. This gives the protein CASSLGGTGYGYTF.

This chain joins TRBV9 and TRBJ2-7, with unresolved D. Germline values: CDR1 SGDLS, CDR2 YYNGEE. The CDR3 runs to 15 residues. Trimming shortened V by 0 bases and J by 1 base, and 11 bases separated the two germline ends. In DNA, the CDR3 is TGTGCCAGCAGCGTAGCGGCAGGAAAATCCTACGAGCAGTACTTC. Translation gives CASSVAAGKSYEQYF. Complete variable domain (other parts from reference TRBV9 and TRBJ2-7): DSGVTQTPKHLITATGQRVTLRCSPRSGDLSVYWYQQSLDQGLQFLIQYYNGEERAKGNILERFSAQQFPDLHSELNLSSLELGDSALYFCASSVAAGKSYEQYFGPGTRLTVT.

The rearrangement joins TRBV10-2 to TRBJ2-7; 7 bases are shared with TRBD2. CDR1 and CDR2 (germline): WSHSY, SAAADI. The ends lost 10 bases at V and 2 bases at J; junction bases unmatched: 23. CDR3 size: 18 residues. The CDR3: CATRAFWEAGLHTYEQYF. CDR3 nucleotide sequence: TGCGCCACGCGCGCATTCTGGGAAGCGGGACTCCATACCTACGAGCAGTACTTC.

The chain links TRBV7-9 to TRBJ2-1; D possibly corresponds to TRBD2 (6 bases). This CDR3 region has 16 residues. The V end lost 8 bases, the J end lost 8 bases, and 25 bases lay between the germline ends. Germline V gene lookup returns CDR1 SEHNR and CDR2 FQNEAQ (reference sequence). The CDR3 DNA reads TGTGCCAGCTCCCCCGGGGGAGAGGGTATACGATATGAGCAGTTCTTC. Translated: CASSPGGEGIRYEQFF.

The DNA for the CDR3 is TGTGCCAGCAGTTCTCTAGAGGCCCAGCATTTT. Protein: CASSSLEAQHF. The chain uses TRBV28 and TRBJ1-5; D is uncertain. V shed 4 bases and J shed 11 bases, with 9 bases lying between them. Looked up from germline, CDR1 is MDHEN and CDR2 is SYDVKM. This CDR3 spans 11 amino acids.

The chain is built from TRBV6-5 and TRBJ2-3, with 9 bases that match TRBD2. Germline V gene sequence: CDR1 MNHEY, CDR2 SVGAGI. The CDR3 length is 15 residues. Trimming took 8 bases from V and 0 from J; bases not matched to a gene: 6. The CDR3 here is CASAATSGSTDTQYF. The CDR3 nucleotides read TGTGCCAGCGCCGCTACTAGCGGGAGCACAGATACGCAGTATTTT.